These 14 T cell receptor beta chains were all obtained from the same sample, sequenced in a study of blood T cell repertoires in COVID-19. TCRdb keeps only in-frame clones here, not all; method: immunoSEQ multiplex PCR. The sample shows approximately 150,000 clones, roughly 88% of them seen only once. Material: peripheral blood. The receptors originated from a woman aged 60-70 years with acute or convalescent COVID-19.

The V call is TRBV7-9, the J call TRBJ2-7; 8 bases line up with TRBD1. V lost 5 bases to trimming and J lost 0 bases; unmatched junction nucleotides: 9. From germline, CDR1 is SEHNR and CDR2 FQNEAQ (reference sequence). This CDR3 is built from 16 residues. The CDR3 loop is CASSGRTGPPSYEQYF. The CDR3 bases are TGTGCCAGCAGCGGAAGGACAGGGCCCCCCTCCTACGAGCAGTACTTC.

CDR3 residues: CASSLGSQTEAFF. CDR3 bases: TGTGCCAGCAGCTTAGGCAGTCAAACTGAAGCTTTCTTT. This chain links TRBV7-2 with TRBJ1-1; D gene uncertain. The V end lost 1 base, the J end lost 5 bases, and 8 bases lay between the germline ends. This CDR3 is built from 13 residues. Germline CDR1 and CDR2: SGHTA and FQGNSA.

The rearrangement joins TRBV10-3 to TRBJ2-7, with 8 nucleotides matching TRBD2. This CDR3 is 14 amino acids long. Trimming at V came to 3 bases and at J to 2 bases, leaving 3 bases not matched to a gene. Germline loops: CDR1 ENHRY, CDR2 SYGVKD. CDR3 in amino acids: CAISDAGGAYEQYF. The CDR3 bases are TGTGCCATCAGTGACGCCGGGGGGGCCTACGAGCAGTACTTC.

This rearrangement joins TRBV3-1 (or the pseudogene TRBV3-2) to TRBJ1-2, with 8 bases aligning to TRBD1. The germline V gene encodes CDR1 LGHDT and CDR2 YNNKEL (reference sequence). The J segment lost 8 bases and the V segment lost 1 base, leaving 6 bases of the junction unmatched. CDR3 length: 14 amino acids. CDR3 DNA: TGTGCCAGCAGCCAAGTGTCGACAGGGGTCGGCTACACCTTC. Protein sequence: CASSQVSTGVGYTF.

The V and J genes are TRBV18 and TRBJ1-3, with unresolved D. The germline CDR1 and CDR2 sequences are KGHSH and LQKENI. The V gene lost 6 bases and the J gene lost 0 bases, with 12 bases spanning the gap. This CDR3 is built from 15 residues. This chain's CDR3 is CASSGQNSSGNTIYF. For the CDR3, the DNA is TGTGCCAGCTCGGGCCAGAATAGCTCTGGAAACACCATATATTTT.

This chain links TRBV15 with TRBJ2-2; 10 bases are shared with TRBD2. The V gene's germline CDR1 is LNHNV and CDR2 YYDKDF (reference sequence). The CDR3 runs 17 residues. Trimming at V came to 5 bases and at J to 8 bases, leaving 14 bases not matched to a gene. CDR3 DNA sequence: TGTGCCACCAGCCGGACTAGCGGCACCACCGCGGCAGGGGAGCTGTTTTTT. It is translated as CATSRTSGTTAAGELFF.

This clone was detected only a few times. The CDR3 spells CASSSTGGAYGYTF. CDR3 bases: TGTGCCAGCAGCTCAACAGGGGGCGCCTATGGCTACACCTTC. This chain links TRBV5-4 with TRBJ1-2; TRBD1 matches 9 bases. Germline V gene lookup returns CDR1 SGHNT and CDR2 YYREEE (reference sequence). The CDR3 contains 14 residues. The ends lost 3 bases at V and 4 bases at J; junction bases unmatched: 4.

V gene TRBV6-5 combines with J gene TRBJ1-1; perhaps TRBD1 as D (6 bases). Germline-derived CDR1 and CDR2 are MNHEY and SVGAGI. Trimming left V 4 bases short and J 8 bases short, with 17 bases between. This CDR3 has 14 amino acids. CDR3 bases: TGTGCCAGCAGTTTTCTCACAGGGTCCTCCGAAGCTTTCTTT. Translated: CASSFLTGSSEAFF.

The gene calls are TRBV7-9 and TRBJ1-1; 7 bases align to TRBD1. J was trimmed by 5 bases and V by 5 bases; bases with no gene match: 17. This CDR3 comprises 17 residues. Germline V gene lookup returns CDR1 SEHNR and CDR2 FQNEAQ (reference sequence). In DNA, the CDR3 is TGTGCCAGCAGCGCACGCACCGGGACAGCGGATTATACTGAAGCTTTCTTT. Its translation is CASSARTGTADYTEAFF.

The J gene is TRBJ2-7, the V gene TRBV7-2; D perhaps matches TRBD1 (5 bases). Trimming removed 1 base from V and 0 bases from J, with 10 bases in between. Looked up from germline, CDR1 is SGHTA and CDR2 is FQGNSA. CDR3 length: 15 amino acids. This CDR3 reads CASSLERQSSYEQYF. Written as DNA, the CDR3 is TGTGCCAGCAGCTTAGAGCGACAGAGCTCCTACGAGCAGTACTTC.

The V and J genes are TRBV5-6 and TRBJ2-7; tentatively, D is TRBD1 (5 bases). Germline-derived CDR1 and CDR2 are SGHDT and YYEEEE. Trimming took off 1 base at V and 2 bases at J, with 13 bases between the two ends. CDR3 size: 15 residues. The DNA for the CDR3 is TGTGCCAGCAGCTTGCCAGGGCTTTTAACCTACGAGCAGTACTTC. Amino acid sequence: CASSLPGLLTYEQYF.

This clone was seen a handful of times. V is TRBV4-1 and J is TRBJ2-1; 8 positions match TRBD2. The germline CDR1 and CDR2 sequences are MGHRA and YSYEKL. V lost 1 base and J lost 2; bases outside the gene matches: 4. The CDR3 spans 16 residues. CDR3 DNA sequence: TGCGCCAGCAGCCAAGGATCGCGGGGGGCCTACAATGAGCAGTTCTTC. Translating gives CASSQGSRGAYNEQFF.

The genes are TRBV9 and TRBJ2-2, with 7 bases that match TRBD1. Losses at the gene ends were 3 bases for V and 6 bases for J; bases not matched to a gene: 5. CDR1 is SGDLS and CDR2 is YYNGEE in the germline V gene. This CDR3 spans 14 amino acids. CDR3 sequence: CASSAGTAPGELFF. The CDR3 nucleotides are TGTGCCAGCAGCGCTGGGACAGCCCCCGGGGAGCTGTTTTTT. The full variable domain, rest sourced from reference TRBV9 and TRBJ2-2, is DSGVTQTPKHLITATGQRVTLRCSPRSGDLSVYWYQQSLDQGLQFLIQYYNGEERAKGNILERFSAQQFPDLHSELNLSSLELGDSALYFCASSAGTAPGELFFGEGSRLTVL.

As for this clone: Other DNA sequences in this specimen translate into the identical CDR3. The V and J genes are TRBV4-3 and TRBJ2-3, with D unclear. CDR3 length: 14 residues. V was pared by 0 bases and J by 3 bases, with 7 bases between. Germline V CDR1 and CDR2: LGHNA, YSLEER. The CDR3: CASSQDIGTDTQYF. CDR3 in DNA: TGCGCCAGCAGCCAAGATATCGGTACAGATACGCAGTATTTT.